This is a list of T cell receptor beta chains from one sample in a study of blood T cell repertoires in COVID-19. TCRdb's copy holds only in-frame clones and misses some; the assay was immunoSEQ multiplex PCR. The profile shows 200,000 to 250,000 clones, 87% of them singletons. The material sequenced was PBMCs or T cells enriched from blood (not recorded which). The receptors derive from a man aged 25-45 years who had recovered from COVID-19. The CDR3 runs from the conserved cysteine through the conserved F or W. D genes are given only for firm matches. Rows give clone size only sometimes, using once, few, many, or a class for an expanded clone.

d_call,clone_size,v_call,j_call,cdr3_nt,cdr3_aa
TRBD1,-,TRBV18,TRBJ1-2,TGTGCCAGCTCACCCTCTCCGGACAGGGGAACTGGCTACACCTTC,CASSPSPDRGTGYTF
-,-,TRBV7-2,TRBJ2-1,TGTGCCAGCAGCTCCGATAAGGGGTTGGAGCAGTTCTTC,CASSSDKGLEQFF
TRBD1,-,TRBV5-1,TRBJ1-2,TGCGCCAGCAGCTCCTTCCGGACAGGGGATAGTTCTAACTATGGCTACACCTTC,CASSSFRTGDSSNYGYTF
TRBD1,-,TRBV5-5,TRBJ1-2,TGTGCCAGCAGCATATACAGGGGTAACTATGGCTACACCTTC,CASSIYRGNYGYTF
TRBD1,-,TRBV28,TRBJ1-6,TGTGCCAGCAGCAGTTTAGGGACAGTTAATTCACCCCTCCACTTT,CASSSLGTVNSPLHF
-,-,TRBV12-5,TRBJ1-1,TGTGCTAGTGGTCCAGTCCAAGGGCGCGGACTACTGTTCATGAACACTGAAGCTTTCTTT,CASGPVQGRGLLFMNTEAFF
TRBD1,-,TRBV9,TRBJ1-6,TGTGCCAGCAGCGTGAGACAGGGGTGGCAGGATTCACCCCTCCACTTT,CASSVRQGWQDSPLHF
-,-,TRBV7-9,TRBJ2-7,TGTGCCAGCAGCCCGAGTGGGGCCGGGTTGTACGAGCAGTACTTC,CASSPSGAGLYEQYF
TRBD1,once,TRBV19,TRBJ1-5,TGTGCCAGTAGTACACAACCGGGACAGGGATTCAATCAGCCCCAGCATTTT,CASSTQPGQGFNQPQHF
-,-,TRBV21-1,TRBJ1-3,TGTGCCAGCAGCACCCCGGACAGGGGGGTAGGAAACACCATATATTTT,CASSTPDRGVGNTIYF
TRBD2,-,TRBV2,TRBJ2-5,TGTGCCAGCAGTTTTAGCGGGAGTCAAGAGACCCAGTACTTC,CASSFSGSQETQYF
TRBD2,-,TRBV10-1,TRBJ2-3,TGCGCCAGCAGTGAATTCGCGGGAGTACTGGCAGATACGCAGTATTTT,CASSEFAGVLADTQYF
TRBD2,-,TRBV4-2,TRBJ2-7,TGTGCCAGCAGCCATGGACTAGCCTACGAGCAGTACTTC,CASSHGLAYEQYF
-,-,TRBV12-3/TRBV12-4,TRBJ1-2,TGTGCCAGCAGTTTTGGGCAGTCGGATGGCTACACCTTC,CASSFGQSDGYTF
TRBD2,once,TRBV7-9,TRBJ2-1,TGTGCCAGCAGCAGTAGTTGGACTAGCGGGTTAAGAGCCTACAATGAGCAGTTCTTC,CASSSSWTSGLRAYNEQFF
-,-,TRBV18,TRBJ1-5,TGTGCCAGCTCACTGCTCAGGGAGGATCAGCCCCAGCATTTT,CASSLLREDQPQHF
-,-,TRBV3-1/TRBV3-2,TRBJ1-2,TGTGCCAGCAGCTATGAGGGAATCTATGGCTACACCTTC,CASSYEGIYGYTF
-,-,TRBV28,TRBJ2-7,TGTGCCAGCAGTAGCATTAGGCAGTACTTC,CASSSIRQYF
TRBD2,-,TRBV19,TRBJ2-1,TGTGCCAGTAGTATGCCTCATTCTAGCGGGAAGTCCTACAATGAGCAGTTCTTC,CASSMPHSSGKSYNEQFF
TRBD2,-,TRBV29-1,TRBJ2-1,TGCAGCGTTCAGGCGACTAGCGGGAGAGACAATGAGCAGTTCTTC,CSVQATSGRDNEQFF
TRBD2,-,TRBV5-1,TRBJ2-7,TGCGCCAGCAGCCCGCAGGGAGGGAGCTCCTACGAGCAGTACTTC,CASSPQGGSSYEQYF
TRBD2,-,TRBV5-1,TRBJ2-2,TGCGCCAGCAGCTCACCTAGCGGGAGGTCGAACACCGGGGAGCTGTTTTTT,CASSSPSGRSNTGELFF
-,few,TRBV2,TRBJ2-5,TGTGCCAGCAGTGTGGGCCCGCTACAAGAGACCCAGTACTTC,CASSVGPLQETQYF
-,-,TRBV5-1,TRBJ1-3,TGCGCCAGCAGCTTGACGGGGGCTGGAAACACCATATATTTT,CASSLTGAGNTIYF
-,-,TRBV2,TRBJ1-2,TGTGCCAGCACCTTGGCCGGGAACTATGGCTACACCTTC,CASTLAGNYGYTF
-,-,TRBV5-1,TRBJ1-2,TGCGCCAGCAGCTTGCGGGGAATCGGTCGTGGCTACACCTTC,CASSLRGIGRGYTF
-,medium-sized,TRBV28,TRBJ1-1,TGTGCCAGCAGTTTCGCGGGGAACACTGAAGCTTTCTTT,CASSFAGNTEAFF
-,few,TRBV30,TRBJ2-6,TGTGCCTGGAGCTATTGGGGGGCCAACGTCCTGACTTTC,CAWSYWGANVLTF
TRBD1,few,TRBV3-1/TRBV3-2,TRBJ1-1,TGTGCCAGCAGCCAATGGGGGACAGGGGCGCGAAACACTGAAGCTTTCTTT,CASSQWGTGARNTEAFF
TRBD2,once,TRBV6-2/TRBV6-3,TRBJ2-7,TGTGCCAGCAGTTACTCCGGGGGGGCGAAAGAGCAGTACTTC,CASSYSGGAKEQYF
TRBD1,-,TRBV29-1,TRBJ2-2,TGCAGCGTACCGGGACAGGGGGACACCGGGGAGCTGTTTTTT,CSVPGQGDTGELFF
-,-,TRBV5-6,TRBJ1-5,TGTGCCAGCAGTGTGGCAGATAGACAAAATCAGCCCCAGCATTTT,CASSVADRQNQPQHF
TRBD2,-,TRBV11-2,TRBJ2-1,TGTGCCAGCAGCTTGGGAGCTAGCGGGACGAACAATGAGCAGTTCTTC,CASSLGASGTNNEQFF
TRBD2,-,TRBV2,TRBJ2-7,TGTGCCAGCAGACCGACTAGCGGGGGGAACTACGAGCAGTACTTC,CASRPTSGGNYEQYF
TRBD1,once,TRBV5-8,TRBJ2-5,TGTGCCAGCAGCTTGGACAGGGGATGGTCTACCGGGCACCAAGAGACCCAGTACTTC,CASSLDRGWSTGHQETQYF
-,once,TRBV4-1,TRBJ1-5,TGCGCCAGCAGCCAAGTGAGGGATAGCAATCAGCCCCAGCATTTT,CASSQVRDSNQPQHF
TRBD2,-,TRBV6-5,TRBJ2-3,TGTGCCAGCAGTTACTCGACTACCGGACTAGTAGGGGCGCAGTATTTT,CASSYSTTGLVGAQYF
TRBD2,-,TRBV28,TRBJ2-7,TGTGCCAGCAGTTTGGGACTAGCGGGCTACGAGCAGTACTTC,CASSLGLAGYEQYF
TRBD1,few,TRBV6-5,TRBJ2-7,TGTGCCAGCCGACAGGGGTACGAGCAGTACTTC,CASRQGYEQYF
-,-,TRBV21-1,TRBJ1-5,TGTGCCAGCAGCGGAGAGACAACAGGGTATGGACAGCCCCAGCATTTT,CASSGETTGYGQPQHF